Presented here are 8 T cell receptor beta chains from one specimen sequenced in a study of identical twins. TCRdb re-called the 5' RACE reads with MiXCR, one entry per CDR3 protein. The repertoire consists of about 890,000 distinct CDR3 sequences, with roughly an eighth occurring once and the leading ten covering around 1.6%. These data were also reused for a study on yellow fever vaccine responses in identical twins.

Sequencing was done on a sample of PBMCs. Receptor source: a woman aged 18-30 years in good health.

This sequence joins TRBV5-1 and TRBJ2-5; 15 bases are shared with TRBD2. This CDR3 has 19 amino acids. V trimming: 4 bases; J trimming: 2 bases; junction bases outside the gene matches: 12. The V gene's germline CDR1 is SGHRS and CDR2 YFSETQ. The DNA of the CDR3 is TGCGCCAGCAGCGACGCCCTCCCGGGACTAGCGGGAGGTCAAGAGACCCAGTACTTC. The encoded protein is CASSDALPGLAGGQETQYF.

This clonotype was observed a few times. The genes are TRBV3-1 and TRBJ2-7; D perhaps matches TRBD2 (5 bases). In germline, CDR1 is LGHDT, CDR2 YNNKEL (reference sequence). The V end was cut by 0 bases, the J end by 12 bases, with 12 bases between. This CDR3 comprises 12 residues. CDR3 region: CASSQEDSQRYF. The CDR3 region has the DNA TGTGCCAGCAGCCAAGAGGACTCCCAGCGGTACTTC.

This clonotype was recorded a few times. The rearrangement links TRBV6-2 or TRBV6-3 to TRBJ1-5; possibly TRBD1 for D (5 bases). The CDR3 is made up of 15 amino acids. V was cut by 0 bases and J by 6 bases, with 12 bases left in between. Germline assignment: CDR1 MNHEY and CDR2 SVGEGT. The chain's CDR3 is CASSYSIGEGQPQHF. In DNA, the CDR3 is TGTGCCAGCAGTTACTCGATAGGGGAAGGTCAGCCCCAGCATTTT.

This clonotype was counted between two and nine times. The chain has TRBV25-1 and TRBJ2-7; TRBD2 is a possible D gene (5 bases). V was shortened by 4 bases and J by 6 bases, with 16 bases between the two germline ends. This CDR3 has 14 residues. Germline V CDR1 and CDR2: MGHDK, SYGVNS. For the CDR3, the DNA is TGTGCCAGCAGTGCCATGGCGGATGGAGGCGAGCAGTACGTC. Translated: CASSAMADGGEQYV.

This chain connects TRBV12-3 or TRBV12-4 to TRBJ2-5; 10 positions agree with TRBD2. The CDR3 extends over 15 amino acids. Trimming took 2 bases from V and 5 from J; bases not matched to a gene: 5. The CDR3 here is CASSLSGRERETQYF. The CDR3, as DNA: TGTGCCAGCAGTTTAAGCGGGAGGGAGCGGGAGACCCAGTACTTC.

The sample holds a few counts of this clonotype. This sequence joins TRBV3-1 and TRBJ2-2; D is unresolved. The CDR3 consists of 16 residues. V was pared by 5 bases and J by 0 bases, with 13 bases between. Per the germline V gene, CDR1 is LGHDT and CDR2 is YNNKEL (reference sequence). This CDR3 reads CASSSQSDTNTGELFF. For the CDR3, the DNA is TGTGCCAGCAGCTCCCAGTCAGATACGAACACCGGGGAGCTGTTTTTT.

V is TRBV10-3 and J is TRBJ1-2; D unresolved. CDR3 size: 14 residues. V was trimmed by 3 bases and J by 5 bases, leaving 13 bases between them. The germline CDR1 and CDR2 sequences are ENHRY and SYGVKD. CDR3 in DNA: TGTGCCATCAGTGACCTCGACGCAGAATATGGCTACACCTTC. Translated, it gives CAISDLDAEYGYTF.

The chain carries TRBV7-8 and TRBJ2-3; 7 bases agree with TRBD1. Germline-derived CDR1 and CDR2 are SGHVS and FQNEAQ. The V segment lost 5 bases and the J segment 2 bases; nucleotides outside the gene matches: 4. The CDR3 sequence is 14 residues long. The CDR3 bases are TGTGCCAGCAGCAATACAGGGGTCACAGATACGCAGTATTTT. As protein: CASSNTGVTDTQYF.